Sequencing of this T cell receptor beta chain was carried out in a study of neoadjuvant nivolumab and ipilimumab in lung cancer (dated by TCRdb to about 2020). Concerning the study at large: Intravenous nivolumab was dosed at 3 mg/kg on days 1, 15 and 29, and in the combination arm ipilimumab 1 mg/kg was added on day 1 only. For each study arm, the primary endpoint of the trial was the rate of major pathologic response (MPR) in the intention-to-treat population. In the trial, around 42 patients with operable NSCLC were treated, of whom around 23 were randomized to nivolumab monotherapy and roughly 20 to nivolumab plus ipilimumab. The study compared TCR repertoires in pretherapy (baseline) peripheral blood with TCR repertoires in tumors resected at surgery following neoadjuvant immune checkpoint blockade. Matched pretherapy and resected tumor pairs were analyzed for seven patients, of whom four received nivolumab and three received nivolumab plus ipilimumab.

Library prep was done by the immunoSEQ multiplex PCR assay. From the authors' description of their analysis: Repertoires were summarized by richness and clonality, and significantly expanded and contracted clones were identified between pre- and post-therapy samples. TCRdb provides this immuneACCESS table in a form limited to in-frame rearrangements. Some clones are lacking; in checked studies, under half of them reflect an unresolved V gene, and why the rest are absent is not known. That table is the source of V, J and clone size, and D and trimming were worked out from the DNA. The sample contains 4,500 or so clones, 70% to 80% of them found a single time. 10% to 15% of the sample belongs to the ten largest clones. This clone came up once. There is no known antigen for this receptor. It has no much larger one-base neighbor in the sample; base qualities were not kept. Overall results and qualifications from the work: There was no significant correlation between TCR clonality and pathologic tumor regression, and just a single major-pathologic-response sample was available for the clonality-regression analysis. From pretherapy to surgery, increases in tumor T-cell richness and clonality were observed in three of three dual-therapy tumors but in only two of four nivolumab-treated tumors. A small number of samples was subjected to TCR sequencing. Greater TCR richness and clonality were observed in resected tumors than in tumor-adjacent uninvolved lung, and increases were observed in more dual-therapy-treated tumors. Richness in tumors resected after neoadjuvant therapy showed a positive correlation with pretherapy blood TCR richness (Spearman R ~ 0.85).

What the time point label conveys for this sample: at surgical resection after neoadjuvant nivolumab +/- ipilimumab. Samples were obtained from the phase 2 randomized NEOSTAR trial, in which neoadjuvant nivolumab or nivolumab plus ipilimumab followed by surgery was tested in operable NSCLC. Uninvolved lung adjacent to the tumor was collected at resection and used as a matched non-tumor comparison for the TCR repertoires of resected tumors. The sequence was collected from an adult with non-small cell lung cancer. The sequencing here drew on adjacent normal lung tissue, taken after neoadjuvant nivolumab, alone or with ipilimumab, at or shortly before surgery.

The CDR3 amino acid sequence is: CASSPGLGMDTQYF. The bases are TGTGCCAGCTCACCTGGACTGGGGATGGATACGCAGTATTTT. The chain is encoded by TRBV18 joined to TRBJ2-3, with TRBD2 tentatively as D gene (5 bases match). The germline V gene provides CDR1 KGHSH and CDR2 LQKENI. The CDR3 spans 14 residues, from the cysteine through the phenylalanine. Just CDR3 DNA is preserved here, 42 bases in frame from base 1. At the junction V is shortened by 3 bases and J by 6 bases, with 13 bases in between.